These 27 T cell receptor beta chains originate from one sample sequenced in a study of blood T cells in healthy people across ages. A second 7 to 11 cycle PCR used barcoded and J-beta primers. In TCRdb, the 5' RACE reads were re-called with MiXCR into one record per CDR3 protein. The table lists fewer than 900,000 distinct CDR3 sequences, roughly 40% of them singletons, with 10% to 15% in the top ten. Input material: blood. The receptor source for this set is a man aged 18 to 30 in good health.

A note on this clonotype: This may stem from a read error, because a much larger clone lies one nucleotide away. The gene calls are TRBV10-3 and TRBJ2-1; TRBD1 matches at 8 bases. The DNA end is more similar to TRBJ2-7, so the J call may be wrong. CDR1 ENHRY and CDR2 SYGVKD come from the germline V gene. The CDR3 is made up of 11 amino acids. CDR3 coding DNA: TGTGCCATAGGACAGGGCAATGAGCAGTACTTC. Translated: CAIGQGNEQYF.

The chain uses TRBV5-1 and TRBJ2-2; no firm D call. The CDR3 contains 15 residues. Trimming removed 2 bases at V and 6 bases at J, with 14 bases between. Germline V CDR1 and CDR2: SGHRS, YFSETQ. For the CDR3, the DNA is TGCGCCAGCAGCTTATCTAACAGTTGGCCCGGGGAGCTGTTTTTT. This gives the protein CASSLSNSWPGELFF. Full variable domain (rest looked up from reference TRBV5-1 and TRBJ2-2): KAGVTQTPRYLIKTRGQQVTLSCSPISGHRSVSWYQQTPGQGLQFLFEYFSETQRNKGNFPGRFSGRQFSNSRSEMNVSTLELGDSALYLCASSLSNSWPGELFFGEGSRLTVL.

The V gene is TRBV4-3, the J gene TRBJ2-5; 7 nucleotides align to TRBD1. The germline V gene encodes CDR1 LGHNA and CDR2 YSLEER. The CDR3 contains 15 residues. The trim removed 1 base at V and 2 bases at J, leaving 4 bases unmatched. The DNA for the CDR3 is TGCGCCAGCAGCCAAGCTTGGGACAGTCAAGAGACCCAGTACTTC. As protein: CASSQAWDSQETQYF.

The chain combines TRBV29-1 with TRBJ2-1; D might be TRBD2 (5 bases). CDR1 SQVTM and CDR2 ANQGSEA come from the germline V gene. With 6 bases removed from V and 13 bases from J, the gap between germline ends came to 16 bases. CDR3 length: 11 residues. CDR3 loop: CSVEVVETQFF. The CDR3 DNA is TGCAGCGTGGAGGTCGTGGAGACCCAGTTCTTC.

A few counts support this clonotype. DNA for the CDR3: TGTGCCAGCAGCTCCGGAGGGGGCTGGTACAATGAGCAGTTCTTC. This gives the protein CASSSGGGWYNEQFF. The V and J genes are TRBV7-3 and TRBJ2-1, with a possible D match to TRBD1 (7 bases). This CDR3 has 15 residues. The V gene lost 4 bases and the J gene lost 4 bases, with 14 bases spanning the gap. Germline V gives CDR1 SGHTA, CDR2 FQGTGA.

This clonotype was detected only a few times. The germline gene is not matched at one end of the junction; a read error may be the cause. The CDR3 DNA sequence: TGTGCTAGCAGTTACTCGGGCGGGAGAGCAGATACGCAGTATTTT. Translating it yields CASSYSGGRADTQYF. The V and J genes are TRBV6-2 or TRBV6-3 and TRBJ2-3; 7 nucleotides agree with TRBD2. This CDR3 is 15 amino acids long. CDR1 is MNHEY and CDR2 is SVGEGT in the germline V gene.

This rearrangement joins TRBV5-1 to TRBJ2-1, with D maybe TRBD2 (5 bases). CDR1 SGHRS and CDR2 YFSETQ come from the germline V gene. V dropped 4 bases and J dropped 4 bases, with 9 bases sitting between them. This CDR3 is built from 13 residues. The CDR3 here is CASSAGIYNEQFF. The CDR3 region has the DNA TGCGCCAGCAGCGCCGGGATTTACAATGAGCAGTTCTTC.

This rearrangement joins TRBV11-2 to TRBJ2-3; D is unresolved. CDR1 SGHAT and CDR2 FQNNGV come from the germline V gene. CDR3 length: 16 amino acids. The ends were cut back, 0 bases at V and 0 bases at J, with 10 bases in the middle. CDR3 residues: CASSLDLASSTDTQYF. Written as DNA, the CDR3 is TGTGCCAGCAGCTTAGATCTCGCTTCTAGCACAGATACGCAGTATTTT.

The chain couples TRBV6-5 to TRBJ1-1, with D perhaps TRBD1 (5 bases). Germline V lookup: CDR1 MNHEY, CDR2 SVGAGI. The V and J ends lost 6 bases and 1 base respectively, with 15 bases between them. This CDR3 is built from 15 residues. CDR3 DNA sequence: TGTGCCAGCAGACCTTATGGGGGATCGAACACTGAAGCTTTCTTT. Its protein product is CASRPYGGSNTEAFF.

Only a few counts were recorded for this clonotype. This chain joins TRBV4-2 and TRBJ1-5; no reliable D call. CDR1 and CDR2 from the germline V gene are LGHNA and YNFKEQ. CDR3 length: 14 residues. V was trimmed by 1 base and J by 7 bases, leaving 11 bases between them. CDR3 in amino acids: CASSQVRGLQPQHF. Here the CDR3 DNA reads TGTGCCAGCAGCCAAGTTCGAGGGCTGCAGCCCCAGCATTTT.

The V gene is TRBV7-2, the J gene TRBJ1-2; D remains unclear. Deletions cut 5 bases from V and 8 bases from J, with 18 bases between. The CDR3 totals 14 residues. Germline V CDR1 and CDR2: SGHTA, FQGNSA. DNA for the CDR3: TGTGCCAGCAGCCCCGTGACACACGTTTGGGGCTACACCTTC. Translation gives CASSPVTHVWGYTF.

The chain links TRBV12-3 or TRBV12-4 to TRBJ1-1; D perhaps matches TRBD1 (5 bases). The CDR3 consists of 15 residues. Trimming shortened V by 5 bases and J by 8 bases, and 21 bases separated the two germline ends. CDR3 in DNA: TGTGCCAGCAGTACACTACTCGTAGGGGATGAGGAAGCTTTCTTT. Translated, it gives CASSTLLVGDEEAFF.

The CDR3 sequence is CASSPGQATGELFF. The DNA for the CDR3 is TGCGCCAGCAGCCCGGGACAGGCCACCGGGGAGCTGTTTTTT. The chain recombines TRBV5-1 with TRBJ2-2; 8 nucleotides align to TRBD1. Germline CDR1 reads SGHRS; CDR2 reads YFSETQ. Germline trimming cut 4 bases from V and 4 bases from J; bases unmatched to any gene: 3. This CDR3 has 14 amino acids.

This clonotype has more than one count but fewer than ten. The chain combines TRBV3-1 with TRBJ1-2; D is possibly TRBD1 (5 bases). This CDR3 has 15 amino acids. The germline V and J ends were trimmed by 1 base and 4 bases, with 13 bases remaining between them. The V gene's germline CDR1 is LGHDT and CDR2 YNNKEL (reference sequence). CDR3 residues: CASSQVFRTTYGYTF. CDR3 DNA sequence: TGTGCCAGCAGCCAAGTTTTTCGGACAACCTATGGCTACACCTTC.

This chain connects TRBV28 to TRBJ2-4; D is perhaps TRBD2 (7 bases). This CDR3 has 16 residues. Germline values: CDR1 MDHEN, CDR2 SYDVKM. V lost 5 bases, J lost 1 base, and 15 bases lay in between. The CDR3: CASSLGGAGAKNIQYF. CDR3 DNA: TGTGCCAGCAGTCTAGGGGGGGCAGGGGCCAAAAACATTCAGTACTTC. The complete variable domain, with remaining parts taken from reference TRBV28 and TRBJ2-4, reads DVKVTQSSRYLVKRTGEKVFLECVQDMDHENMFWYRQDPGLGLRLIYFSYDVKMKEKGDIPEGYSVSREKKERFSLILESASTNQTSMYLCASSLGGAGAKNIQYFGAGTRLSVL.

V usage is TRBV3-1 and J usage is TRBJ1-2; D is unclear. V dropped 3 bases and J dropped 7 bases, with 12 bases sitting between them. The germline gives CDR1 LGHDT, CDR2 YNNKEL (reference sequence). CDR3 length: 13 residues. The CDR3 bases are TGTGCCAGCAGCCAGGGTACGGACGGTGGCTACACCTTC. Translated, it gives CASSQGTDGGYTF.

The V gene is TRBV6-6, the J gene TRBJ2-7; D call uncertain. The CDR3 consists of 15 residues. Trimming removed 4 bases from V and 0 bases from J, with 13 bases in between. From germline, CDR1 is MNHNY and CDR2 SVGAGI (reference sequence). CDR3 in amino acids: CASSSPGSRSYEQYF. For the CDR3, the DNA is TGTGCCAGCAGTTCGCCGGGTTCCCGCTCCTACGAGCAGTACTTC.

The CDR3 DNA is TGCGCCAGCAGCCAAGAGGGGCTAGCGGGCACTGTTGAGCAGTACTTC. Protein product: CASSQEGLAGTVEQYF. The V call is TRBV4-1, the J call TRBJ2-7, with 8 bases aligning to TRBD2. Trimming cost V 0 bases and J 7 bases; bases outside gene matches: 11. CDR3 length equals 16 residues. Germline values: CDR1 MGHRA, CDR2 YSYEKL.

The DNA for the CDR3 is TGCGCCAGCAGCTTCGGGGCAGGGGGTTTGGATGAGCAGTTCTTC. Translation: CASSFGAGGLDEQFF. The chain joins TRBV5-1 to TRBJ2-1, with TRBD1 identical over 7 bases. Germline CDR1 and CDR2: SGHRS and YFSETQ. V lost 2 bases, J lost 8 bases, and 10 bases stayed unmatched. CDR3 length: 15 amino acids.

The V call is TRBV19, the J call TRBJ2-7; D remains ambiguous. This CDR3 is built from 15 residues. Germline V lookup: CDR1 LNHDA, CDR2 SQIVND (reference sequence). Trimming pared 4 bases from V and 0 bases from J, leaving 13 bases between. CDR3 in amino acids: CASSKVEASSYEQYF. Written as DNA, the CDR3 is TGTGCCAGTAGTAAGGTTGAGGCGAGCTCCTACGAGCAGTACTTC.

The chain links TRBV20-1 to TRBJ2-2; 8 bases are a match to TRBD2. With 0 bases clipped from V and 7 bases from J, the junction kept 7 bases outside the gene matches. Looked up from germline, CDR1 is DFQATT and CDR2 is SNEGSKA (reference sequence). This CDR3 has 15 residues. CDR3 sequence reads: CSARDRGGRIGELFF. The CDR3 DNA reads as TGCAGTGCTAGAGACCGGGGGGGACGGATCGGGGAGCTGTTTTTT.

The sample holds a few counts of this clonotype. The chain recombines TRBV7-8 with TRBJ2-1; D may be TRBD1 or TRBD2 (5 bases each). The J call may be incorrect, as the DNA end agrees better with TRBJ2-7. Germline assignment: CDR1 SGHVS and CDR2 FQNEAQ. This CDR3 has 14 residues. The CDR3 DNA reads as TGTGCCAGCAGCTTGGGGCCTGACTACAATGAGCAGTACTTC. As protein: CASSLGPDYNEQYF.

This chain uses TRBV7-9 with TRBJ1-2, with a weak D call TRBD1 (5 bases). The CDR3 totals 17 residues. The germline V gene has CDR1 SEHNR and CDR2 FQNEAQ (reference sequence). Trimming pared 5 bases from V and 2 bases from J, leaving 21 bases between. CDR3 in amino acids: CASSLYQGVAGNYGYTF. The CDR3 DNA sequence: TGTGCCAGCAGCCTCTACCAGGGAGTTGCGGGGAACTATGGCTACACCTTC.

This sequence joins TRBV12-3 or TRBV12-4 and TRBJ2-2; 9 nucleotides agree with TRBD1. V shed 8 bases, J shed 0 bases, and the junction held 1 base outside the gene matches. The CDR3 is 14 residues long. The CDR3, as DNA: TGTGCCAGCCGGGACAGGGCGAACACCGGGGAGCTGTTTTTT. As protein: CASRDRANTGELFF.

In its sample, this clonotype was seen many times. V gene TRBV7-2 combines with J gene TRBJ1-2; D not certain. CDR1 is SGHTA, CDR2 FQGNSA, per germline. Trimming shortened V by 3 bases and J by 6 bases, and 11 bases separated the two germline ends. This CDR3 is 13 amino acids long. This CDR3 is CASSFPGRDGYTF. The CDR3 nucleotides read TGTGCCAGCAGCTTCCCGGGTCGAGATGGCTACACCTTC.

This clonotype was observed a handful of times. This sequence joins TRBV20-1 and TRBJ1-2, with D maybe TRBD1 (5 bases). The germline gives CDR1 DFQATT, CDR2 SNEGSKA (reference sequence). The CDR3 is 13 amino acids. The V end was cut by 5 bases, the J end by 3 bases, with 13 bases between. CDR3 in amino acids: CSAVTGTDYGYTF. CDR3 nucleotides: TGCAGTGCTGTTACCGGGACGGACTATGGCTACACCTTC.

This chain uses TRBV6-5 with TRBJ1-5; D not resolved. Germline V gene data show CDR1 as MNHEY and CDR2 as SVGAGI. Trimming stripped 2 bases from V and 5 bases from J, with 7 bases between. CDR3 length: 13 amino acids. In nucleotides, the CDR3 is TGTGCCAGCAGTTACGGGCGCGATCAGCCCCAGCATTTT. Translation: CASSYGRDQPQHF.